Below are 11 T cell receptor beta chains sequenced from a single sample in a study of regulatory T cells in long-lasting Graves disease. Noted time point: newly diagnosed GD, antithyroid drugs for less than 3 months. Preparation of the TCR library used RNA extracted from PBMCs. CDR3 regions were amplified by Arm-PCR using iRepertoire HTBI primers to build TCR beta libraries. MiXCR, applied by TCRdb to the multiplex PCR reads, yields one record per CDR3 protein. The sample holds approximately 480,000 distinct CDR3 sequences, roughly 15% seen once. The same specimen was also included in a second study, on T cells in Graves' hyperthyroidism and ophthalmopathy.

The sample was peripheral blood mononuclear cells (PBMCs), taken at new diagnosis, from a patient treated with antithyroid drugs. The source is a man aged 40-50 years with Graves disease.

This clonotype has at least ten counts. This rearrangement joins TRBV6-1 to TRBJ2-1; 8 nucleotides match TRBD2. V gave up 7 bases and J gave up 14 bases; unmatched junction bases: 13. The germline gives CDR1 MNHNS, CDR2 SASEGT. This CDR3 comprises 13 residues. The CDR3 DNA sequence: TGTGCCAGCAAGGGACTAGGCCAGCAAGCGAAGTTCTTC. Protein product: CASKGLGQQAKFF.

This clonotype appeared many times. V and J are TRBV28 and TRBJ2-7, with TRBD2 matching over 7 bases. The CDR3 sequence is 15 residues long. Germline V gene sequence: CDR1 MDHEN, CDR2 SYDVKM. With 5 bases clipped from V and 4 bases from J, the junction kept 11 bases outside the gene matches. CDR3 DNA sequence: TGTGCCAGCAGTAGAGCTAGCGGTGGAAATTACGAGCAGTACTTC. This gives the protein CASSRASGGNYEQYF.

This clonotype showed up many times. The chain is built from TRBV2 and TRBJ2-7; 9 bases line up with TRBD1. Germline V gene data show CDR1 as SNHLY and CDR2 as FYNNEI. CDR3 length: 14 residues. With 7 bases clipped from V and 1 base from J, the junction kept 5 bases outside the gene matches. This chain's CDR3 is CASTTGTGSYEQYF. The CDR3, as DNA: TGTGCCAGCACTACCGGGACAGGGTCCTACGAGCAGTACTTC.

This clonotype was recorded many times. The J gene is TRBJ2-7, the V gene TRBV11-2, with a possible D match to TRBD2 (6 bases). In germline, CDR1 is SGHAT, CDR2 FQNNGV. V lost 4 bases and J 5 bases, leaving 15 bases between the germline ends. This CDR3 has 14 amino acids. CDR3 loop: CASSSRDSLHEQYF. For the CDR3, the DNA is TGTGCCAGCAGCTCCCGGGACTCCCTCCACGAGCAGTACTTC. Variable domain in full (rest from reference TRBV11-2 and TRBJ2-7): EAGVAQSPRYKIIEKRQSVAFWCNPISGHATLYWYQQILGQGPKLLIQFQNNGVVDDSQLPKDRFSAERLKGVDSTLKIQPAKLEDSAVYLCASSSRDSLHEQYFGPGTRLTVT.

The genes are TRBV7-9 and TRBJ2-7; D perhaps matches TRBD1 (5 bases). CDR3 length: 13 residues. The germline V gene has CDR1 SEHNR and CDR2 FQNEAQ (reference sequence). The V end lost 3 bases, the J end lost 7 bases, and 13 bases lay between the germline ends. The DNA for the CDR3 is TGTGCCAGCAGCTTGGGGCTAACAACGGAGCAGTACTTC. Encoded protein: CASSLGLTTEQYF. Variable domain in full (rest from reference TRBV7-9 and TRBJ2-7): DTGVSQNPRHKITKRGQNVTFRCDPISEHNRLYWYRQTLGQGPEFLTYFQNEAQLEKSRLLSDRFSAERPKGSFSTLEIQRTEQGDSAMYLCASSLGLTTEQYFGPGTRLTVT.

The V call is TRBV19, the J call TRBJ1-1, with D hard to call. Trimming took off 9 bases at V and 0 bases at J, with 20 bases between the two ends. The CDR3 has 16 amino acids. Per the germline V gene, CDR1 is LNHDA and CDR2 is SQIVND (reference sequence). The CDR3 nucleotides read TGTGCCAGCTCCCCCACTAGGAGGAGAATGAACACTGAAGCTTTCTTT. This sequence encodes CASSPTRRRMNTEAFF. Together with reference TRBV19 and TRBJ1-1, the CDR3 gives the full variable domain: DGGITQSPKYLFRKEGQNVTLSCEQNLNHDAMYWYRQDPGQGLRLIYYSQIVNDFQKGDIAEGYSVSREKKESFPLTVTSAQKNPTAFYLCASSPTRRRMNTEAFFGQGTRLTVV.

This clonotype came up once. J is TRBJ1-5 and V is TRBV6-1; 9 bases match TRBD1. The germline gives CDR1 MNHNS, CDR2 SASEGT. V shed 5 bases and J 4 bases; nucleotides not matched to a gene: 6. There are 15 residues in the CDR3. The DNA for the CDR3 is TGTGCCAGCAGTAGACTGGGGACAGGGAATCAGCCCCAGCATTTT. Residues: CASSRLGTGNQPQHF.

The genes are TRBV19 and TRBJ2-1, with 9 bases aligning to TRBD2. CDR1 and CDR2 (germline): LNHDA, SQIVND (reference sequence). The ends lost 4 bases at V and 5 bases at J; junction bases unmatched: 12. The CDR3 has 17 amino acids. CDR3 nucleotide sequence: TGTGCCAGTAGTAGCCGCCGTGCGGGAGGGGAGAACAATGAGCAGTTCTTC. Translating it yields CASSSRRAGGENNEQFF.

In its sample, this clonotype was seen a few times. The rearrangement joins TRBV28 to TRBJ2-1; D assignment may be TRBD1 or TRBD2 (5 bases each). Germline assignment: CDR1 MDHEN and CDR2 SYDVKM. There are 14 residues in the CDR3. V lost 4 bases, J lost 6 bases, and 13 bases lay in between. The CDR3 bases are TGTGCCAGCAGTTGGGGACCCACACCCAATGAGCAGTTCTTC. The encoded protein is CASSWGPTPNEQFF.

This clonotype was counted many times. CDR3 sequence reads: CASRGQGWSGNTIYF. CDR3 nucleotides: TGTGCCAGCAGGGGACAGGGCTGGTCTGGAAACACCATATATTTT. J is TRBJ1-3 and V is TRBV2, with TRBD1 matching 9 bases. J lost 1 base, V lost 6 bases, and 4 bases had no gene match. Germline V gives CDR1 SNHLY, CDR2 FYNNEI. The CDR3 spans 15 residues.

This clonotype was seen at least ten times. CDR3: CASSPDRFQPQHF. CDR3 in DNA: TGTGCCAGCAGTCCGGACAGGTTTCAGCCCCAGCATTTT. The chain joins TRBV6-1 to TRBJ1-5; 7 bases agree with TRBD1. Looked up from germline, CDR1 is MNHNS and CDR2 is SASEGT. After removal of 5 bases from V and 6 bases from J, the junction contained 4 bases not matched to a gene. CDR3 length: 13 amino acids.